A single sample gave rise to the 26 T cell receptor beta chains below, sequenced in a study of technical replicates of blood from a handful of donors. Sequencing used immunoSEQ multiplex PCR; TCRdb keeps in-frame clones, though not all of them. The table shows roughly 76,000 clones, with more than 85% occurring only once. Sequenced input: T cells isolated from PBMCs. All receptors derive from a human donor in good health. Some clones in this sample may be carry-over from other donors' samples.

The V and J genes are TRBV25-1 and TRBJ1-1; weak D call: TRBD1 (5 bases). Germline loops: CDR1 MGHDK, CDR2 SYGVNS. The V gene lost 6 bases and the J gene lost 4 bases, with 12 bases spanning the gap. The CDR3 contains 13 residues. The CDR3 DNA follows: TGTGCCAGCAGGAGTTCGGGGGTCACTGAAGCTTTCTTT. Encoded protein: CASRSSGVTEAFF.

V usage is TRBV27 and J usage is TRBJ2-1; 9 nucleotides agree with TRBD2. In germline, CDR1 is MNHEY, CDR2 SMNVEV (reference sequence). The trim removed 2 bases at V and 16 bases at J, leaving 12 bases unmatched. The CDR3 length is 14 residues. CDR3 in amino acids: CASSLAASSGSPFF. Written as DNA, the CDR3 is TGTGCCAGCAGTTTAGCCGCGAGTAGCGGGAGTCCCTTCTTC.

This sequence joins TRBV5-6 and TRBJ2-7; 9 nucleotides match TRBD2. The V gene end was trimmed by 4 bases and the J gene end by 0 bases; junction bases not matched to a gene: 8. The CDR3 has 16 amino acids. CDR1 SGHDT and CDR2 YYEEEE come from the germline V gene. CDR3 coding DNA: TGTGCCAGCAGCCAACTAGCGGGCGCTACCTCCTACGAGCAGTACTTC. Encoded protein: CASSQLAGATSYEQYF.

The chain uses TRBV5-1 and TRBJ1-4; 7 bases line up with TRBD1. This CDR3 contains 16 residues. The germline CDR1 and CDR2 sequences are SGHRS and YFSETQ. The V and J ends lost 2 bases and 0 bases, in that order; junction bases with no gene match: 4. CDR3 bases: TGCGCCAGCAGCTTCGGAGGACAGGCAACTAATGAAAAACTGTTTTTT. This codes for CASSFGGQATNEKLFF.

This clone has just a few counts. The gene calls are TRBV5-1 and TRBJ2-5, with TRBD2 as a possible D gene (5 bases). The CDR3 spans 11 residues. Trimming stripped 4 bases from V and 5 bases from J, with 6 bases between. In germline, CDR1 is SGHRS, CDR2 YFSETQ. The CDR3 reads CASSPGETQYF. The CDR3 bases are TGCGCCAGCAGCCCGGGGGAGACCCAGTACTTC.

The J gene is TRBJ2-1, the V gene TRBV7-6; TRBD2 agrees at 7 bases. The CDR3 covers 17 residues. V lost 2 bases, J lost 4 bases, and 11 bases stayed unmatched. Germline V gives CDR1 SGHVS, CDR2 FNYEAQ. CDR3 coding DNA: TGTGCCAGCAGCTTATCCCCCCCGGGAGGAGGGTACAATGAGCAGTTCTTC. This encodes CASSLSPPGGGYNEQFF.

This chain joins TRBV4-1 and TRBJ2-3; 10 nucleotides align to TRBD2. The CDR3 is made up of 14 amino acids. The V gene end was trimmed by 4 bases and the J gene end by 6 bases; junction bases not matched to a gene: 4. Per the germline V gene, CDR1 is MGHRA and CDR2 is YSYEKL. The CDR3 loop is CASSPLAGEDTQYF. CDR3 bases: TGCGCCAGCAGCCCGCTAGCGGGGGAGGATACGCAGTATTTT.

This clone was recorded once. The gene calls are TRBV4-3 and TRBJ1-5; TRBD1 is a possible D gene (5 bases). Germline lookup yields CDR1 LGHNA and CDR2 YSLEER. Trimming removed 2 bases at V and 1 base at J, with 6 bases between. The CDR3 is 14 residues long. CDR3 sequence: CASSQRQSNQPQHF. Written as DNA, the CDR3 is TGCGCCAGCAGCCAAAGACAGAGCAATCAGCCCCAGCATTTT.

V is TRBV19 and J is TRBJ2-1; 7 positions match TRBD2. The CDR3 runs 15 residues. Losses at the gene ends were 3 bases for V and 5 bases for J; bases not matched to a gene: 7. Germline lookup yields CDR1 LNHDA and CDR2 SQIVND (reference sequence). CDR3 loop: CASSIWASGNNEQFF. The DNA for the CDR3 is TGTGCCAGTAGTATTTGGGCTAGCGGCAACAATGAGCAGTTCTTC.

The DNA for the CDR3 is TGTGCCAGCAGTCTCCTGGACAGGGGCGCTCAGCCCCAGCATTTT. Its protein is CASSLLDRGAQPQHF. The rearrangement links TRBV27 to TRBJ1-5; 9 positions match TRBD1. The CDR3 runs to 15 residues. Germline loops: CDR1 MNHEY, CDR2 SMNVEV (reference sequence). V shed 5 bases, J shed 6 bases, and the junction held 8 bases outside the gene matches.

J is TRBJ1-1 and V is TRBV6-1; possibly TRBD1 for D (6 bases). The length of the CDR3 is 14 residues. CDR1 and CDR2 from the germline V gene are MNHNS and SASEGT. Trimming removed 7 bases at V and 1 base at J, with 13 bases between. In nucleotides, the CDR3 is TGTGCCAGCACTCGGGACACGGGGAACACTGAAGCTTTCTTT. As protein: CASTRDTGNTEAFF.

The CDR3 reads CASSFLGRVRETQYF. The CDR3 DNA sequence: TGTGCCAGCAGCTTTTTAGGGAGGGTCCGGGAGACCCAGTACTTC. The chain joins TRBV7-9 to TRBJ2-5; 7 bases are a match to TRBD2. Germline V gene data show CDR1 as SEHNR and CDR2 as FQNEAQ (reference sequence). The CDR3 length is 15 residues. Trimming took 3 bases from V and 5 from J; bases not matched to a gene: 9.

This chain links TRBV5-1 with TRBJ2-1, with D possibly being TRBD2 (6 bases). Trimming cost V 0 bases and J 5 bases, with 12 bases left between them. The CDR3 runs 15 residues. Germline CDR1 is SGHRS and CDR2 is YFSETQ. The CDR3 bases are TGCGCCAGCAGCTTGGTGGTGGGAGGCGACAATGAGCAGTTCTTC. This gives the protein CASSLVVGGDNEQFF.

The chain links TRBV11-3 to TRBJ2-1, with TRBD2 matching over 8 bases. Germline lookup yields CDR1 SGHNT and CDR2 YENEEA. This CDR3 contains 15 residues. Trimming cost V 2 bases and J 2 bases; bases outside gene matches: 2. This chain's CDR3 is CASSLQAGAYNEQFF. The DNA of the CDR3 is TGTGCCAGCAGCTTACAAGCGGGGGCCTACAATGAGCAGTTCTTC.

CDR3: CASSPRGLAGGSSSYNEQFF. The CDR3 DNA reads as TGTGCCAGTAGTCCTCGGGGACTAGCGGGAGGTTCCAGCTCCTACAATGAGCAGTTCTTC. The chain combines TRBV19 with TRBJ2-1; 15 bases are shared with TRBD2. The CDR3 covers 20 residues. Trimming took 5 bases from V and 0 from J; bases not matched to a gene: 11. From germline, CDR1 is LNHDA and CDR2 SQIVND (reference sequence).

The chain recombines TRBV4-3 with TRBJ1-1, with TRBD1 identical over 8 bases. V gave up 4 bases and J gave up 0 bases; unmatched junction bases: 4. Germline V CDR1 and CDR2: LGHNA, YSLEER. The CDR3 extends over 15 amino acids. CDR3 in DNA: TGCGCCAGCAGCCGAAGACAGGGGATGAACACTGAAGCTTTCTTT. Translating gives CASSRRQGMNTEAFF.

This chain uses TRBV7-9 with TRBJ2-7; D perhaps matches TRBD2 (6 bases). The V gene's germline CDR1 is SEHNR and CDR2 FQNEAQ (reference sequence). Trimming pared 4 bases from V and 1 base from J, leaving 26 bases between. CDR3 length equals 19 residues. CDR3 in DNA: TGTGCCAGCAGCTCTACCTTTGGGGGGTTAAGGGGTACGTCCTACGAGCAGTACTTC. It translates to CASSSTFGGLRGTSYEQYF.

The chain recombines TRBV10-3 with TRBJ1-2; 8 positions match TRBD1. Germline V lookup: CDR1 ENHRY, CDR2 SYGVKD. The CDR3 is 14 amino acids. The V segment lost 6 bases and the J segment 7 bases; nucleotides outside the gene matches: 10. The CDR3 region is CAISDRQGFSGYTF. CDR3 DNA sequence: TGTGCCATCAGCGACCGACAGGGGTTCTCTGGCTACACCTTC.

The chain combines TRBV6-1 with TRBJ2-1; 8 bases agree with TRBD2. The germline V gene encodes CDR1 MNHNS and CDR2 SASEGT. The CDR3 loop spans 15 amino acids. Losses at the gene ends were 3 bases for V and 7 bases for J; bases not matched to a gene: 8. In DNA, the CDR3 is TGTGCCAGCAGTGAGTCGGGGGGGGTGTTGAATGAGCAGTTCTTC. This translates into CASSESGGVLNEQFF.

In its sample, this clone was seen once. The rearrangement uses TRBV6-6 and TRBJ2-7; D is ambiguous. The germline CDR1 and CDR2 sequences are MNHNY and SVGAGI (reference sequence). The CDR3 extends over 14 amino acids. Between the trimmed V and J ends, which lost 1 base and 3 bases, there was a span of 10 bases. The CDR3 DNA is TGTGCCAGCAGTTACTTGTCCGACTTCTACGAGCAGTACTTC. It yields the protein CASSYLSDFYEQYF.

This rearrangement joins TRBV19 to TRBJ2-7; 7 bases are shared with TRBD1. Germline CDR1 and CDR2: LNHDA and SQIVND (reference sequence). V lost 4 bases, J lost 2 bases, and 5 bases stayed unmatched. The CDR3 is 14 residues long. This chain's CDR3 is CASSTSRGPYEQYF. CDR3 sequence (DNA): TGTGCCAGTAGTACGTCTAGGGGGCCCTACGAGCAGTACTTC.

The chain carries TRBV19 and TRBJ1-1; no definite D call. Per germline, CDR1 LNHDA and CDR2 SQIVND (reference sequence). The germline V and J ends were trimmed by 5 bases and 0 bases, with 4 bases remaining between them. The CDR3 extends over 12 amino acids. In nucleotides, the CDR3 is TGTGCCAGTAGTTATTTGAACACTGAAGCTTTCTTT. Amino acids: CASSYLNTEAFF.

The chain joins TRBV14 to TRBJ1-4, with D unclear. V was clipped by 0 bases and J by 0 bases, with 8 bases between them. The CDR3 contains 16 residues. Germline CDR1 and CDR2: SGHDN and FVKESK. The CDR3 sequence: CASSQDGEATNEKLFF. DNA of the CDR3: TGTGCCAGCAGCCAAGACGGGGAAGCAACTAATGAAAAACTGTTTTTT.

This clone came up once. J is TRBJ2-5 and V is TRBV29-1; no clear D gene. Germline V lookup: CDR1 SQVTM, CDR2 ANQGSEA. The CDR3 has 8 residues. Trimming pared 6 bases from V and 8 bases from J, leaving 4 bases between. The CDR3 region is CSVPTQYF. In nucleotides, the CDR3 is TGCAGCGTCCCTACCCAGTACTTC.

The chain joins TRBV6-6 to TRBJ2-7, with D perhaps TRBD2 (5 bases). This CDR3 comprises 13 residues. V was pared by 9 bases and J by 6 bases, with 18 bases between. Germline CDR1 reads MNHNY; CDR2 reads SVGAGI (reference sequence). In DNA form, the CDR3 reads TGTGCCAGTGTGAGCGGCACTTTACTCGAGCAGTACTTC. Its translation is CASVSGTLLEQYF.

In its sample, this clone was seen once. The DNA of the CDR3 is TGTGCCTGGAGTGTCGGAGGGGGCGGCTACACCTTC. Residues: CAWSVGGGGYTF. The V gene is TRBV30, the J gene TRBJ1-2, with TRBD1 identical over 7 bases. The length of the CDR3 is 12 residues. Germline loops: CDR1 GTSNPN, CDR2 SVGIG (reference sequence). V gave up 0 bases and J gave up 8 bases; unmatched junction bases: 3.